This T cell receptor beta chain appears in the sequencing data of a study of shared clonotypes between healthy human individuals. The overall study: The study used three CD4 naive, three CD4 memory, two CD8 naive and one CD8 memory plate per donor.

It was about 190 ng DNA, 33,000 or so T cell genomes, that sorted-subset replicate PCRs used. Using immunoSEQ multiplex PCR, the repertoire was profiled, and TCRdb retains in-frame clones only, with some absent. The sample records over 2 million clones, 95% being singletons. Trimming pared 2 bases from V and 2 bases from J, leaving 11 bases between. This CDR3 is 15 amino acids long. In germline, CDR1 is SGHDT, CDR2 YYEEEE. This chain joins TRBV5-6 and TRBJ1-3; the D gene is possibly TRBD1 (6 bases). This TCR derives from a man younger than 30 in good health. The source material was naive CD4+ T cells sorted from blood. Subset defined: CD45RA+ positively selected. CDR3 nucleotide sequence: TGTGCCAGCAGCTTTCCCGGGACACCTGGAAACACCATATATTTT. Translated: CASSFPGTPGNTIYF.